These T cell receptor beta chains were read from a single sample in a study of cytomegalovirus exposure and HLA in healthy donors. Assay used: immunoSEQ multiplex PCR; TCRdb lists only in-frame clones, some missing. Among fewer than 100,000 clones listed, roughly 88% were seen once. Input material: PBMCs. The source of these receptors is a man aged 30 to 45 in good health and CMV-seronegative. The CDR3 runs from the conserved cysteine through the conserved F or W. A D gene is named only where the DNA matches it firmly. Rows give clone size only sometimes, using once, few, many, or a class for an expanded clone.

V: TRBV7-2; D: NA; size: NA; J: TRBJ1-2; CDR3: CASSLEPRGGWGYTF; DNA: TGTGCCAGCAGCTTAGAGCCTCGCGGGGGGTGGGGCTACACCTTC
V: TRBV7-2; D: NA; size: once; J: TRBJ2-3; CDR3: CASSLAGPLRGSDTQYF; DNA: TGTGCCAGCAGCTTAGCGGGACCACTCAGGGGATCGGATACGCAGTATTTT
V: TRBV10-3; D: NA; size: few; J: TRBJ2-7; CDR3: CAISSAGLTYEQYF; DNA: TGTGCCATCAGTTCGGCAGGGCTGACCTACGAGCAGTACTTC
V: TRBV5-6; D: TRBD1; size: NA; J: TRBJ2-1; CDR3: CASSRGQGAYNEQFF; DNA: TGTGCCAGCAGCCGCGGACAGGGGGCGTACAATGAGCAGTTCTTC
V: TRBV6-5; D: TRBD1; size: NA; J: TRBJ1-2; CDR3: CASSIRQGIWSYTF; DNA: TGTGCCAGCAGCATAAGACAGGGAATTTGGAGCTACACCTTC
V: TRBV7-2; D: TRBD2; size: NA; J: TRBJ2-1; CDR3: CASSSGLANEQFF; DNA: TGTGCCAGCAGCTCGGGACTAGCTAATGAGCAGTTCTTC
V: TRBV13; D: TRBD1; size: NA; J: TRBJ2-4; CDR3: CASSAWGQGAGAKNIQYF; DNA: TGTGCCAGCAGCGCATGGGGACAGGGGGCTGGGGCCAAAAACATTCAGTACTTC
V: TRBV6-6; D: NA; size: NA; J: TRBJ1-1; CDR3: CASIRSMNTEAFF; DNA: TGTGCCAGCATCCGGTCCATGAACACTGAAGCTTTCTTT
V: TRBV7-2; D: NA; size: few; J: TRBJ2-7; CDR3: CASSSAGTLGEQYF; DNA: TGTGCCAGCAGCTCCGCGGGAACCCTCGGCGAGCAGTACTTC
V: TRBV5-1; D: TRBD1; size: NA; J: TRBJ1-1; CDR3: CASSLVGQGARVNTEAFF; DNA: TGCGCCAGCAGCTTGGTGGGACAGGGGGCGAGAGTGAACACTGAAGCTTTCTTT